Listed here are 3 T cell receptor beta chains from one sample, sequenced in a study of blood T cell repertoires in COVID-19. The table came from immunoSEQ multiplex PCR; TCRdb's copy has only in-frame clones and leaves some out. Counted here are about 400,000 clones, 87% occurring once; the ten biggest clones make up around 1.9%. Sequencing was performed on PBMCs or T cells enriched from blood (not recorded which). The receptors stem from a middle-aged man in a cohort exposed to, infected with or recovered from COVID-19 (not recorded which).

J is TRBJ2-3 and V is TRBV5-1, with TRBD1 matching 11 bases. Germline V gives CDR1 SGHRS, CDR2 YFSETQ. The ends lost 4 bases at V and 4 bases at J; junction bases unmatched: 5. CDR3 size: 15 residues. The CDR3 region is CASSRDRGYADTQYF. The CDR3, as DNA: TGCGCCAGCAGCCGGGACAGGGGGTACGCAGATACGCAGTATTTT.

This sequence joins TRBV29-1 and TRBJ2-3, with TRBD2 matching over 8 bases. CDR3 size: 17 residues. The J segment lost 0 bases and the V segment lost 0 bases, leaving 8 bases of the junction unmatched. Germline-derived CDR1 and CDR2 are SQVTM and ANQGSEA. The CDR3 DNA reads TGCAGCGTTGAAGATGCGCTAGCGGGCTCTAGCACAGATACGCAGTATTTT. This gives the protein CSVEDALAGSSTDTQYF.

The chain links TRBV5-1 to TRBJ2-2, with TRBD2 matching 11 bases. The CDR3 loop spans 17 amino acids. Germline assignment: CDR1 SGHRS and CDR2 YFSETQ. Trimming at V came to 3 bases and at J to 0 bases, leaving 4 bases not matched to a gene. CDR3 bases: TGCGCCAGCAGCTCCCTGACTAGCGGGGCGAACACCGGGGAGCTGTTTTTT. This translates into CASSSLTSGANTGELFF.